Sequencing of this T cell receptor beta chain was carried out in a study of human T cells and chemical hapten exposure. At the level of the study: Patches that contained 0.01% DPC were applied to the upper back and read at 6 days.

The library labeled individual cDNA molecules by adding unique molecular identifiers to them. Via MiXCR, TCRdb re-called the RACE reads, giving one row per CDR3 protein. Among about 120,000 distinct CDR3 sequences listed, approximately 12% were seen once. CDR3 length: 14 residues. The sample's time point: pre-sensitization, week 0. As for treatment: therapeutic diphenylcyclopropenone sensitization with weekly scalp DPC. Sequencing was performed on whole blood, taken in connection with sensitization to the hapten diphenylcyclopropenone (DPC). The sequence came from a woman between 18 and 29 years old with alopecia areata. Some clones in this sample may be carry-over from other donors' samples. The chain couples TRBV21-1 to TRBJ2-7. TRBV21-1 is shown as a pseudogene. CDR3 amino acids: CASSTRSLPYEQYF. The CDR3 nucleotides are TGTGCCAGCAGCACCAGAAGTTTGCCCTACGAGCAGTACTTC.